What follows are 19 T cell receptor beta chains derived from one specimen sequenced in a study of blood T cell repertoires in COVID-19. This table comes from immunoSEQ multiplex PCR, and its TCRdb copy is limited to in-frame clones, with some not included. The data hold around 220,000 clones, with approximately 84% observed a single time. The sample taken for sequencing was peripheral blood. These receptors came from a man over 45 with acute or convalescent COVID-19.

This CDR3 is CASSVTRTGSNQPQHF. The CDR3 DNA follows: TGTGCCAGCAGTGTTACTCGGACAGGGAGCAATCAGCCCCAGCATTTT. This chain uses TRBV6-1 with TRBJ1-5; TRBD1 matches 8 bases. This CDR3 contains 16 residues. The J segment lost 1 base and the V segment lost 4 bases, leaving 6 bases of the junction unmatched. Germline V lookup: CDR1 MNHNS, CDR2 SASEGT.

The gene calls are TRBV28 and TRBJ1-6, with D perhaps TRBD1 (5 bases). The CDR3 length is 13 residues. V was pared by 7 bases and J by 15 bases, with 19 bases between. CDR1 is MDHEN and CDR2 is SYDVKM in the germline V gene. CDR3 nucleotide sequence: TGTGCCAGCACCAGGCAGGGCCGACTCATCCTCCACTTT. This codes for CASTRQGRLILHF. Full variable domain (outside the CDR3, taken from reference TRBV28 and TRBJ1-6): DVKVTQSSRYLVKRTGEKVFLECVQDMDHENMFWYRQDPGLGLRLIYFSYDVKMKEKGDIPEGYSVSREKKERFSLILESASTNQTSMYLCASTRQGRLILHFGNGTRLTVT.

The chain joins TRBV6-5 to TRBJ1-2; a weak D match, TRBD1 (6 bases). Trimming pared 8 bases from V and 1 base from J, leaving 11 bases between. This CDR3 comprises 13 residues. From germline, CDR1 is MNHEY and CDR2 SVGAGI. The CDR3 sequence: CASGRDNNYGYTF. As DNA, the CDR3 is TGTGCCAGCGGCCGGGACAATAACTATGGCTACACCTTC.

The chain uses TRBV9 and TRBJ2-3, with D uncertain. The CDR3 contains 14 residues. V was clipped by 5 bases and J by 3 bases, with 13 bases between them. Germline CDR1 is SGDLS and CDR2 is YYNGEE. CDR3 residues: CASSLQHTTDTQYF. The DNA of the CDR3 is TGTGCCAGCAGTTTACAACACACGACAGATACGCAGTATTTT.

This clone has a single count. The V gene is TRBV3-1 (or the pseudogene TRBV3-2), the J gene TRBJ1-2; D remains ambiguous. V lost 0 bases to trimming and J lost 0 bases, with 8 bases between them. The germline gives CDR1 LGHDT, CDR2 YNNKEL (reference sequence). The CDR3 length is 15 residues. The CDR3 DNA is TGTGCCAGCAGCCAAGATTTGTCCGCTAACTATGGCTACACCTTC. Its translation: CASSQDLSANYGYTF.

For the CDR3, the DNA is TGTGCCAGCACCGAACTTGTTTACACTGAAGCTTTCTTT. It encodes CASTELVYTEAFF. The chain employs TRBV12-3 or TRBV12-4 and TRBJ1-1; unclear D gene. The CDR3 consists of 13 residues. The V gene lost 7 bases and the J gene lost 3 bases, with 12 bases spanning the gap.

This chain links TRBV9 with TRBJ2-2; 12 nucleotides match TRBD2. Germline CDR1 is SGDLS and CDR2 is YYNGEE. V trimming: 3 bases; J trimming: 6 bases; junction bases outside the gene matches: 9. The CDR3 contains 17 residues. This CDR3 is CASSASPSGGAAGELFF. The DNA of the CDR3 is TGTGCCAGCAGCGCAAGCCCTAGCGGGGGGGCCGCCGGGGAGCTGTTTTTT.

In nucleotides, the CDR3 is TGTGCCAGCAGCCCAGGGGAGAGAGAGCGGGGGGTCAATGAGCAGTTCTTC. Translation: CASSPGERERGVNEQFF. This chain links TRBV3-1 (or the pseudogene TRBV3-2) with TRBJ2-1; 9 positions match TRBD2. The CDR3 totals 17 residues. After removal of 4 bases from V and 6 bases from J, the junction contained 13 bases not matched to a gene. From germline, CDR1 is LGHDT and CDR2 YNNKEL (reference sequence).

The chain employs TRBV9 and TRBJ2-2; perhaps TRBD1 as D (6 bases). The CDR3 covers 15 residues. V lost 0 bases to trimming and J lost 16 bases, with 22 bases between them. Germline assignment: CDR1 SGDLS and CDR2 YYNGEE. The CDR3 DNA sequence: TGTGCCAGCAGCGTAGACCTAGGCGTGGGGGCGGCCCCGTTTTTT. As protein: CASSVDLGVGAAPFF.

The chain has TRBV5-1 and TRBJ1-1; 8 bases are shared with TRBD1. V was clipped by 5 bases and J by 5 bases; unmatched bases: 14. This CDR3 region has 16 residues. Per the germline V gene, CDR1 is SGHRS and CDR2 is YFSETQ. CDR3 sequence reads: CASSFGPGTGATEAFF. The CDR3 DNA reads TGCGCCAGCAGTTTTGGACCTGGGACAGGAGCTACTGAAGCTTTCTTT. Based on the CDR3 plus reference TRBV5-1 and TRBJ1-1, the full variable domain is KAGVTQTPRYLIKTRGQQVTLSCSPISGHRSVSWYQQTPGQGLQFLFEYFSETQRNKGNFPGRFSGRQFSNSRSEMNVSTLELGDSALYLCASSFGPGTGATEAFFGQGTRLTVV.

The gene calls are TRBV5-1 and TRBJ1-4, with 9 bases that match TRBD1. Trimming at V came to 5 bases and at J to 2 bases, leaving 7 bases not matched to a gene. The germline V gene encodes CDR1 SGHRS and CDR2 YFSETQ. The CDR3 covers 16 residues. CDR3 DNA: TGCGCCAGCAGATCACACGGGACAGGGACTAATGAAAAACTGTTTTTT. Its protein product is CASRSHGTGTNEKLFF.

This chain connects TRBV5-6 to TRBJ2-3, with a possible D match to TRBD2 (5 bases). CDR3 length equals 16 residues. Germline V gene lookup returns CDR1 SGHDT and CDR2 YYEEEE. Trimming took off 6 bases at V and 1 base at J, with 18 bases between the two ends. The CDR3 is CASKNRWGVRTDTQYF. CDR3 nucleotide sequence: TGTGCCAGCAAGAATAGGTGGGGAGTACGCACAGATACGCAGTATTTT.

This chain connects TRBV18 to TRBJ1-2, with 7 bases identical to TRBD1. CDR1 is KGHSH and CDR2 is LQKENI in the germline V gene. The CDR3 totals 15 residues. Trimming took 2 bases from V and 7 from J; bases not matched to a gene: 10. CDR3 residues: CASSPNLSGQSGYTF. In nucleotides, the CDR3 is TGTGCCAGCTCACCAAATCTTTCGGGACAGTCTGGCTACACCTTC. Based on the CDR3 plus reference TRBV18 and TRBJ1-2, the full variable domain is NAGVMQNPRHLVRRRGQEARLRCSPMKGHSHVYWYRQLPEEGLKFMVYLQKENIIDESGMPKERFSAEFPKEGPSILRIQQVVRGDSAAYFCASSPNLSGQSGYTFGSGTRLTVV.

The chain uses TRBV6-5 and TRBJ2-5; TRBD2 might be the D (7 bases). Trimming left V 9 bases short and J 1 base short, with 18 bases between. Germline V gives CDR1 MNHEY, CDR2 SVGAGI. The length of the CDR3 is 15 residues. CDR3 bases: TGTGCCAGGGGGGCGGGGACTACATGCCAAGAGACCCAGTACTTC. This translates into CARGAGTTCQETQYF.

This rearrangement joins TRBV6-5 to TRBJ2-4; 7 bases map to TRBD2. Per the germline V gene, CDR1 is MNHEY and CDR2 is SVGAGI. There are 15 residues in the CDR3. V was clipped by 6 bases and J by 0 bases; unmatched bases: 5. CDR3 sequence reads: CASSRGVSAKNIQYF. CDR3 nucleotide sequence: TGTGCCAGCAGCCGGGGGGTGTCAGCCAAAAACATTCAGTACTTC.

The chain carries TRBV5-5 and TRBJ1-4; 9 bases fit TRBD1. Losses at the gene ends were 4 bases for V and 7 bases for J; bases not matched to a gene: 5. CDR3 length equals 14 residues. Germline CDR1 reads SGHKS; CDR2 reads YYEKEE (reference sequence). The CDR3 loop is CASSLGQGTEKLFF. CDR3 nucleotide sequence: TGTGCCAGCAGCCTAGGACAGGGGACTGAAAAACTGTTTTTT. Based on the CDR3 plus reference TRBV5-5 and TRBJ1-4, the full variable domain is DAGVTQSPTHLIKTRGQQVTLRCSPISGHKSVSWYQQVLGQGPQFIFQYYEKEERGRGNFPDRFSARQFPNYSSELNVNALLLGDSALYLCASSLGQGTEKLFFGSGTQLSVL.

The V call is TRBV10-2, the J call TRBJ1-4; TRBD1 might be the D (6 bases). V gave up 6 bases and J gave up 8 bases, with 13 bases separating them. Germline V gives CDR1 WSHSY, CDR2 SAAADI. The CDR3 contains 13 residues. Here the CDR3 DNA reads TGCGCCAGCAGCAGGCAGGGACACGAAAAACTGTTTTTT. Encoded protein: CASSRQGHEKLFF.

The chain has TRBV5-1 and TRBJ2-5, with TRBD2 matching over 9 bases. Germline CDR1 reads SGHRS; CDR2 reads YFSETQ. Trimming at V came to 4 bases and at J to 5 bases, leaving 12 bases not matched to a gene. This CDR3 contains 16 residues. CDR3 DNA sequence: TGCGCCAGCAGCCCTACTGGGCGGGGGGGCTACGAGACCCAGTACTTC. Translated: CASSPTGRGGYETQYF.

CDR3 coding DNA: TGTGCCAGCAGTTTATCGCCGGGACAGGGGGCACCTGGGGCCAACGTCCTGACTTTC. Translated, it gives CASSLSPGQGAPGANVLTF. The chain couples TRBV27 to TRBJ2-6; TRBD1 aligns across 12 bases. Germline CDR1 is MNHEY and CDR2 is SMNVEV (reference sequence). V lost 0 bases to trimming and J lost 2 bases; unmatched junction nucleotides: 5. This CDR3 spans 19 amino acids.